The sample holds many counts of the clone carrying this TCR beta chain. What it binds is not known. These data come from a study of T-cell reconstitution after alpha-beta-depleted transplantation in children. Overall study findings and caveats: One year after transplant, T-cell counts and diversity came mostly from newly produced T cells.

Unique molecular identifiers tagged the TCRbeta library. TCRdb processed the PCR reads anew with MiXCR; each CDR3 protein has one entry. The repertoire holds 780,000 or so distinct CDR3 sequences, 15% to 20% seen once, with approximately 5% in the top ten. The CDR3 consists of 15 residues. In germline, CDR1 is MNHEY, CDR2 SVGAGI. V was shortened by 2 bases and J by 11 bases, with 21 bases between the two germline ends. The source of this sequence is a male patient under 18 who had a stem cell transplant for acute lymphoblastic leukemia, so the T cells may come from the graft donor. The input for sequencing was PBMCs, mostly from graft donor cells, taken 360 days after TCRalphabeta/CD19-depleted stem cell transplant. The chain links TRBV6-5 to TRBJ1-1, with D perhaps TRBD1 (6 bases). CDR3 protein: CASSYEPGAYLEAFF. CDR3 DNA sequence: TGTGCCAGCAGTTACGAGCCAGGGGCCTATTTGGAGGCTTTCTTT.